This TCR beta chain was recorded in a study of shared clonotypes between healthy human individuals. Turning to the study itself: Each donor's CD8 memory used one plate, CD8 naive two, each CD4 subset three.

Study observations and caveats: Donors were few, which limited the genetic and exposure-history diversity represented. Apart from blood, nothing was sampled; tissue repertoires likely differ.

Looked up from germline, CDR1 is LNHDA and CDR2 is SQIVND (reference sequence). The CDR3 length is 16 residues. In regard to this clone: Its antigen remains unidentified.

Data came from immunoSEQ multiplex PCR; TCRdb stores just in-frame clones and leaves some out. The sample lists about 640,000 clones, about three quarters occurring once. What was sequenced was memory CD4+ T cells sorted from blood. As for subset: CD45RA-negative fraction. The TCR originated in a woman aged 25 to 39 in good health. The chain recombines TRBV19 with TRBJ2-2; 12 nucleotides agree with TRBD1. The CDR3 sequence is CASTTGQGAFAGELFF. CDR3 coding DNA: TGTGCATCTACAACGGGACAGGGGGCGTTTGCCGGGGAGCTGTTTTTT.